This record covers a single T cell receptor beta chain. After removal of 2 bases from V and 10 bases from J, the junction contained 16 bases not matched to a gene. The CDR3 has 17 residues. CDR1 and CDR2 (germline): MRHNA, SNTAGT. These data come from a study of blood T cell repertoires in COVID-19. Across the whole study: From the United States, Italy and Spain came samples of acute and convalescent COVID-19.

The table came from immunoSEQ multiplex PCR; TCRdb's copy has only in-frame clones and leaves some out. The sample yields about 140,000 clones, approximately 80% seen once. The rearrangement links TRBV6-4 to TRBJ2-1; the match to TRBD2 covers 8 bases. Sequenced input: peripheral blood. This TCR came from a woman older than 75 with active or convalescent COVID-19. CDR3 residues: CASSDKGPGLGIGEQFF. Written as DNA, the CDR3 is TGTGCCAGCAGTGACAAAGGCCCGGGACTAGGGATCGGAGAGCAGTTCTTC.